Listed below are T cell receptor beta chains from one sample, sequenced in a study of blood T cell repertoires in COVID-19. Data came from immunoSEQ multiplex PCR; TCRdb stores just in-frame clones and leaves some out. This table holds 120,000 to 150,000 clones, 75% to 90% found once. Material for sequencing was peripheral blood. These receptors came from a human donor in a cohort sampled during active COVID-19. The CDR3 runs from the conserved cysteine through the conserved F or W. A D gene is named only where the DNA matches it firmly. Size is omitted from some rows. Given values are once, few, many or a class for expanded clones.

clone size	V gene	J gene	D gene	CDR3 protein	CDR3 DNA
.	TRBV4-2	TRBJ2-1	.	CASSQDVSPAPSSYNEQFF	TGTGCCAGCAGCCAAGATGTTTCTCCAGCCCCTAGCTCCTACAATGAGCAGTTCTTC
.	TRBV7-3	TRBJ1-1	.	CASSLRGVLNTEAFF	TGTGCCAGCAGCTTACGGGGGGTCCTGAACACTGAAGCTTTCTTT
.	TRBV19	TRBJ2-3	TRBD1	CASSRGQVGTDTQYF	TGTGCCAGTAGTCGGGGACAGGTGGGCACAGATACGCAGTATTTT
.	TRBV4-1	TRBJ2-1	TRBD1	CASSQTGDANEQFF	TGCGCCAGCAGCCAGACAGGGGACGCAAATGAGCAGTTCTTC
once	TRBV10-3	TRBJ2-1	TRBD2	CAIKGSQPLAGAILYNEQFF	TGTGCCATCAAGGGAAGCCAACCACTAGCGGGAGCGATACTATACAATGAGCAGTTCTTC
.	TRBV6-1	TRBJ2-7	.	CASSEARWASYYEQYF	TGTGCCAGCAGTGAAGCGCGTTGGGCCTCCTACTACGAGCAGTACTTC
.	TRBV30	TRBJ1-5	.	CAWSGGQPQHF	TGTGCCTGGAGTGGGGGCCAGCCCCAGCATTTT
.	TRBV6-6	TRBJ2-3	.	CASNLRGPSTDTQYF	TGTGCCAGCAACCTCAGGGGTCCTAGCACAGATACGCAGTATTTT
.	TRBV25-1	TRBJ1-2	.	CASSDHDLHGYTF	TGTGCCAGCAGTGATCACGACTTGCACGGCTACACCTTC
.	TRBV11-2	TRBJ2-7	TRBD2	CASSLGQRGVYEQYF	TGTGCCAGCAGCTTAGGTCAGCGGGGGGTCTACGAGCAGTACTTC
.	TRBV6-7	TRBJ2-1	TRBD2	CASSYRRGPSGRCNEQFF	TGTGCCAGCAGTTACCGCCGTGGGCCCAGCGGGAGGTGCAATGAGCAGTTCTTC
.	TRBV10-2	TRBJ1-2	.	CASSESSTFYGYTF	TGCGCCAGCAGTGAGTCGAGTACCTTTTATGGCTACACCTTC
.	TRBV5-1	TRBJ1-1	.	CASSPRVLNTEAFF	TGCGCCAGCAGCCCCCGAGTCTTGAACACTGAAGCTTTCTTT
.	TRBV19	TRBJ2-1	TRBD2	CASGLAGYNEQFF	TGTGCCAGTGGACTAGCGGGGTACAATGAGCAGTTCTTC
.	TRBV30	TRBJ2-5	TRBD2	CAWSATSGGEETQYF	TGTGCCTGGAGTGCGACTAGCGGGGGGGAAGAGACCCAGTACTTC
many	TRBV6-5	TRBJ2-1	TRBD1	CASRRQGAQFF	TGTGCCAGCAGGCGACAGGGGGCCCAGTTCTTC
.	TRBV7-2	TRBJ2-1	TRBD2	CASSHPAVAGGEQFF	TGTGCCAGCAGCCACCCGGCGGTAGCGGGGGGTGAGCAGTTCTTC
.	TRBV7-2	TRBJ1-3	.	CASSFSGVGNTIYF	TGTGCCAGCAGCTTTTCAGGGGTTGGAAACACCATATATTTT
.	TRBV2	TRBJ2-3	TRBD1	CASSVPQGTDTQYF	TGTGCCAGCAGTGTGCCACAGGGGACAGATACGCAGTATTTT
.	TRBV7-2	TRBJ2-3	TRBD2	CASSFRQRGGPDTQYF	TGTGCCAGCAGCTTTAGACAGCGGGGGGGTCCAGATACGCAGTATTTT
.	TRBV6-5	TRBJ2-7	TRBD1	CASTESRDRIYEQYF	TGTGCCAGCACCGAGAGTAGGGACAGGATCTACGAGCAGTACTTC
.	TRBV7-2	TRBJ1-5	.	CASSPYSSQPQHF	TGTGCCAGCAGCCCCTATTCGAGTCAGCCCCAGCATTTT
once	TRBV9	TRBJ1-4	.	CASSFDSSEKLFF	TGTGCCAGCAGCTTCGACTCTAGTGAAAAACTGTTTTTT
.	TRBV2	TRBJ2-1	.	CASSVLVYEQFF	TGTGCCAGCAGCGTTCTAGTGTATGAGCAGTTCTTC
.	TRBV28	TRBJ1-6	TRBD1	CASSRDRDNSPLHF	TGTGCCAGCAGCCGCGACAGGGACAATTCACCCCTCCACTTT
.	TRBV6-6	TRBJ2-3	TRBD2	CASSYEAGVLDTQYF	TGTGCCAGCAGTTACGAGGCGGGAGTGTTGGATACGCAGTATTTT
.	TRBV2	TRBJ1-2	.	CASTERGGYTF	TGTGCCAGCACAGAACGTGGTGGCTACACCTTC
.	TRBV6-5	TRBJ2-1	.	CATSQGPPYNEQFF	TGTGCCACTTCCCAGGGGCCCCCATACAATGAGCAGTTCTTC
.	TRBV2	TRBJ2-1	TRBD1	CASSGTGGYNEQFF	TGTGCCAGCAGTGGGACAGGGGGGTACAATGAGCAGTTCTTC
.	TRBV29-1	TRBJ1-2	TRBD1	CSVDRGGYTF	TGCAGCGTTGACAGGGGGGGCTACACCTTC
few	TRBV6-1	TRBJ2-7	TRBD2	CASSETPVGLAGREQYF	TGTGCCAGCAGTGAAACACCGGTCGGACTAGCGGGGAGGGAGCAGTACTTC
.	TRBV12-5	TRBJ1-1	.	CASVPQGWRAFF	TGTGCTAGTGTTCCCCAGGGGTGGAGGGCTTTCTTT
.	TRBV12-3/TRBV12-4	TRBJ2-1	.	CASSLLGGNEQFF	TGTGCCAGCAGTTTATTGGGGGGCAATGAGCAGTTCTTC
.	TRBV6-4	TRBJ2-2	.	CASSPNLNGELFF	TGTGCCAGCAGCCCTAATCTCAACGGGGAGCTGTTTTTT
.	TRBV27	TRBJ1-1	.	CASRDNMNTEAFF	TGTGCCAGCAGGGACAACATGAACACTGAAGCTTTCTTT
.	TRBV7-9	TRBJ1-1	TRBD1	CASSLDRTGDDEAFF	TGTGCCAGCAGCTTGGATCGGACAGGGGACGATGAAGCTTTCTTT
.	TRBV5-1	TRBJ2-1	.	CASTSGGGNEQFF	TGCGCCAGCACCTCGGGGGGCGGGAATGAGCAGTTCTTC
medium-sized	TRBV5-1	TRBJ1-6	.	CASSLEGGYNSPLHF	TGCGCCAGCAGCTTGGAAGGGGGCTATAATTCACCCCTCCACTTT
few	TRBV5-4	TRBJ2-7	.	CASTERQRPYEQYF	TGTGCCAGCACCGAGAGACAGAGACCCTACGAGCAGTACTTC
.	TRBV4-2	TRBJ1-1	.	CASSPTTDRAFF	TGTGCCAGCAGCCCCACTACGGATCGAGCTTTCTTT
.	TRBV10-3	TRBJ2-2	.	CAISESQTATNTGELFF	TGTGCCATCAGTGAGTCTCAGACTGCGACGAACACCGGGGAGCTGTTTTTT
.	TRBV7-9	TRBJ2-5	TRBD2	CASSSLGLAGARTQYF	TGTGCCAGCAGCTCCCTTGGACTAGCGGGGGCCCGGACCCAGTACTTC
.	TRBV10-1	TRBJ1-6	.	CASSGGGRVRSPLHF	TGCGCCAGCAGTGGGGGAGGCAGGGTCCGCTCACCCCTCCACTTT
.	TRBV6-1	TRBJ2-1	.	CASSEGFRGEQFF	TGTGCCAGCAGTGAAGGTTTTAGGGGTGAGCAGTTCTTC
.	TRBV28	TRBJ1-1	.	CASSFEVDSMNTEAFF	TGTGCCAGCAGTTTCGAAGTTGACAGCATGAACACTGAAGCTTTCTTT
.	TRBV7-9	TRBJ1-5	TRBD1	CAGGQGDQPQHF	TGTGCCGGGGGACAGGGGGATCAGCCCCAGCATTTT
.	TRBV5-1	TRBJ1-6	.	CASSLDGADNSPLHF	TGCGCCAGCAGCTTGGATGGGGCAGATAATTCACCCCTCCACTTT
.	TRBV7-8	TRBJ1-2	.	CASSDRTDNYYGYTF	TGTGCCAGCAGTGATAGGACTGATAATTACTATGGCTACACCTTC